This paragraph covers one T cell receptor (beta chain) sequence. This clone was seen only once. Its cognate antigen has yet to be identified. No much larger clone is present one base from it, and per-base qualities are unavailable. The sample comes from a study of cytomegalovirus exposure and HLA in healthy donors (dated 2017 in TCRdb). At the level of the whole study: According to an earlier analysis of a few hundred of the donors, about 179 million T cells yielded 90 million to 140 million unique TCR beta sequences and around 280 Gb of sequence data. The study combined high-throughput TCR immunosequencing, statistical association of individual TCRs with disease status, and machine learning to predict cytomegalovirus infection status. In addition to the first cohort of 650 to 750 subjects, a separate validation cohort of 120 different subjects was used. In an earlier analysis of roughly 540 of the donors, high-throughput TCR beta sequencing was used to judge whether each TCR beta V gene segment behaved as functional or pseudogenic. A later genetic analysis used genome-wide SNP genotypes for about 65% of the 666 donors, treating that subset as a discovery cohort. In a later analysis, previously published TCR beta repertoires from roughly 710 donors were re-analyzed and high-resolution HLA genotyping was added so that TCR occurrence patterns could be studied. Class I and class II HLA loci were covered by the typing at four-digit resolution. All discovery cohort repertoires had been generated using a single sequencing platform. Donor age, sex, ethnicity and CMV serostatus were compiled together with the repertoire data. In the later analysis, no new phenotypic data were used to find candidate immune exposures; instead, reliance was placed on TCR beta sequences and their occurrence across donors. The study used immunosequencing to profile the T cell repertoires of several hundred subjects and linked those repertoires to cytomegalovirus serostatus. Because of strong linkage in the cohort, roughly five DR-DQ haplotypes were treated as single units for association and clustering. Among over 350 genotyped donors of the cohort, an average of 235,054 unique TCR beta nucleotide sequences were sequenced per donor, roughly 18% of them non-productive. The genetic ancestry cluster associated with self-reported Caucasian donors included 80% to 90% of the roughly 390 genotyped donors. Typing coverage varied by locus: roughly 629-640 donors for A, B, C, DRB1 and DQB1; more than 500 for DQA1; over 600 for DPA1; some 470 for DPB1. The study aimed to test whether cataloging public T cell receptors could reveal signatures of past pathogen exposure. An early release that covered 640 HLA-typed donors contained around 330 gigabases of sequencing data and 70 million to 100 million unique TCR sequences. Findings and caveats that apply to the study as a whole: Assigning TCR associations to individual alleles was difficult when HLA alleles, especially DR and DQ, strongly co-occurred. In a later analysis, about 16,000 TCR beta sequences were associated with specific HLA alleles at a false discovery rate of 0.05. A later analysis reported that several top co-occurrence clusters appeared linked to parvovirus B19, influenza, CMV and Epstein-Barr virus. The presence/absence analyses assumed that sequencing depth was roughly uniform across donors, and that assumption may not be true. Because counts were too low, around 18 rarely observed V segments, including chromosome 9 orphons, were left out of the earlier analysis of 500 to 750 of the donors. In a later analysis, the rate of TCR association differed among HLA loci, with DRB1 alleles having the most associated TCRs and HLA-C alleles having the fewest. Compared with the roughly 670-donor mean, donors in an Asian-associated ancestry cluster had fewer N-insertions in productive TCRs, according to a later genetic analysis. Only TCR beta chains were sequenced in this cohort, and the absence of alpha or paired-chain data limited detectable features. Linkage disequilibrium might explain the correlated functional status among segregating V segments, but an unknown experimental factor could not be excluded. Across donors, most TCR sequences were observed very rarely, whereas some public TCRs were present in many individuals. Because HLA typing was missing for some donors at each locus, association tests included only the typed subset. A cluster of highly shared sequence variants was judged likely to represent a technical artifact of the sequencing pipeline. CMV serostatus was the only immune exposure information available for the cohort. V-gene and J-gene trimming of TCR beta chains was associated with a missense DCLRE1C variant in a later genetic analysis, and the association was replicated in an independent cohort. A total of about 180 TCR beta chains were listed by the study as associated with cytomegalovirus. A further reported finding was that TCR beta sequences accurately predicted the HLA-A and HLA-B alleles for most subjects in the first cohort. The classifier was reported to diagnose cytomegalovirus status with high specificity and sensitivity in both the original and validation cohorts. An earlier analysis of approximately 600 of the donors showed that most TCR beta V segments appeared in productive rearrangements either about 87% or about 30% of the time, which broadly matched IMGT annotations. According to the authors, the approach could potentially be generalized to other disease states and immunological phenotypes. A later analysis found that HLA-associated TCR beta chains were more clonally expanded and had lower generation probabilities than equally common non-associated chains. In a later analysis, most CMV-associated TCR beta chains were found to appear HLA-restricted, with HLA associations seemingly driven largely by CMV exposure. Because the 87-base-pair reads could not distinguish some IMGT-functional V segments, including TRBV6-2 and TRBV6-3, those segments were excluded. In vitro tests confirmed that three of the cytomegalovirus-associated TCR beta chains recognize cytomegalovirus antigens.

Libraries came from the immunoSEQ multiplex PCR assay. The multiplex PCR relied on a mix of 60 forward primers for TCR Vbeta segments and 13 reverse primers for TCR Jbeta segments. The CDR3 region of rearranged TCR beta genes was amplified from genomic DNA by a multiplex PCR assay. On the Illumina HiSeq System, the amplified TCR beta libraries were sequenced as 87-base-pair reads. In the original analysis: A later analysis counted approximately 76 million unique TCR beta chains across the 666 repertoires, and some 11 million of these chains were shared by at least two donors. Raw reads were error-corrected and collapsed into unique sequences by a nearest-neighbor algorithm in which closely related sequences were merged to remove PCR and sequencing errors. Alignment of CDR3 sequences to IMGT reference sequences was used to assign V, D and J gene segments. Each retained sequence needed at least a six-nucleotide match to both a V gene segment and a J gene segment. A rearrangement was called productive if the CDR3 had no stop codons and remained in frame with V and J, and every other rearrangement was called non-productive. CDR3 was defined by IMGT convention, running from the second conserved V-encoded cysteine to the conserved J-encoded phenylalanine. In an earlier analysis of more than 550 of the donors, sequences lacking an unambiguous match to a single V gene segment were excluded. An earlier analysis of 587 of the donors called V segments functional above 56.7% productive rearrangements and segregating when the between-donor standard deviation exceeded 5%. A statistical classification framework was built to diagnose cytomegalovirus status from the catalog of TCR beta chain sequences. V and J gene assignment, in a later analysis, came from comparing TCR nucleotide sequences with IMGT/GENE-DB human TR gene sequences. In a later analysis, CDR3 sequences and most-parsimonious VDJ recombination scenarios were assigned using the TCRdist pipeline. In a later analysis, each TCR beta chain was defined by its CDR3 amino acid sequence together with its V-gene family, and reads without a unique V-gene family were excluded. To address suspected cross-contamination and a sequencing artifact, a later analysis removed several hundred highly shared, low-generation-probability nucleotide sequences. In a later analysis, a clonal expansion index for each public chain was calculated from normalized within-repertoire ranks of inferred template counts. In a later analysis, generation probabilities were computed using a VDJ recombination model fitted to out-of-frame rearrangements, and the results were checked against IGoR. In a later analysis, hypergeometric tests were used to score TCR-TCR, TCR-HLA and TCR-CMV co-occurrence, with a repertoire-size bias correction applied to TCR pairs. False discovery rates were estimated in a later analysis by permuting HLA or CMV assignments 20 times. In a later analysis, co-occurring TCRs were grouped using DBSCAN, with TCRdist sequence similarity added in when clustering inside HLA-allele-positive subsets. Repertoires with fewer than 30,000 or more than 120,000 public chains were left out of co-occurrence clustering, as were about five repertoires with anomalous nucleotide sharing. TCRdb holds this immuneACCESS table with in-frame rearrangements only. Some clones are missing; in checked studies, unresolved V genes explain under half, and the rest has no known cause. V and J calls and clone size are copied from that table; D and trimming were computed from the DNA. The sample yields about 150,000 clones; about 83% were counted once. In total, the top ten clones hold about 13% of the sample.

The CDR3 runs 17 residues from the cysteine to the phenylalanine. Left in the record is the CDR3 DNA by itself, 51 bases read in frame from the first base. V has 4 bases trimmed and J has 6 bases trimmed; junction bases matching no gene number 13. For CDR1 and CDR2, the germline V gene lists LGHNT and FRNRAP. The cohort was made up of roughly 670 healthy bone marrow donors. All cohort members were sampled while nominally healthy, although unrecorded immune exposures were likely present. The donor was CMV seropositive and was included in the group of around 300 seropositive cohort members. Every donor gave a peripheral blood sample, and the peripheral blood mononuclear cells from that sample were used for TCR beta sequencing. Genomic DNA extraction from the blood cell samples was performed with the Qiagen DNeasy Blood Extraction Kit.

The sequence joins TRBV12-5 to TRBJ2-1; the junction holds 9 bases that match TRBD1. The receptor was derived from a man aged 35 to 55 in good health and CMV-seropositive. Sequencing was performed on PBMCs. The CDR3 has the sequence CASGSRDREPLLNEQFF. The sequenced DNA: TGTGCTAGTGGTTCCCGGGACAGGGAACCCCTCCTCAATGAGCAGTTCTTC.